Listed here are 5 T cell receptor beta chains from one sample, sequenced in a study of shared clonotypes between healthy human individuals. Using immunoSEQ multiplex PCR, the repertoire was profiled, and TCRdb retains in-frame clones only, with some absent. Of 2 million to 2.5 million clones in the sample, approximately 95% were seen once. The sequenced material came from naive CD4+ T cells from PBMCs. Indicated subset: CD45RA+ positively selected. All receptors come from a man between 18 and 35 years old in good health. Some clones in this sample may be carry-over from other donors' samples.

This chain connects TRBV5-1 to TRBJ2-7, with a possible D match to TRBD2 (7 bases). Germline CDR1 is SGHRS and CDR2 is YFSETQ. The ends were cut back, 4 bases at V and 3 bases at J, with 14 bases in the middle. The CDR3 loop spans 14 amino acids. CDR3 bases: TGCGCCAGCAGCGGGGGGCGGGAGAGCTACGAGCAGTACTTC. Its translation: CASSGGRESYEQYF.

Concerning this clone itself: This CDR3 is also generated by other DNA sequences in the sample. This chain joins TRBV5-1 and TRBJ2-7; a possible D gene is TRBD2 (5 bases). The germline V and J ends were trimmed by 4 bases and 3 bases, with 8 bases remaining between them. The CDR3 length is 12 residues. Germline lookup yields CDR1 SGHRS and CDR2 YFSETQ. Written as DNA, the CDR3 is TGCGCCAGCAGCCTCGAGGGCTACGAGCAGTACTTC. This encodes CASSLEGYEQYF.

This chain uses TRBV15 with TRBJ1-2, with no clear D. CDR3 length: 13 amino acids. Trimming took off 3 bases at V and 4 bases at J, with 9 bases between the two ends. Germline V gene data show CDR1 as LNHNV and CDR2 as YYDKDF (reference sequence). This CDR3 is CATSRGPSYGYTF. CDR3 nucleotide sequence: TGTGCCACCAGCAGGGGTCCCAGCTATGGCTACACCTTC.

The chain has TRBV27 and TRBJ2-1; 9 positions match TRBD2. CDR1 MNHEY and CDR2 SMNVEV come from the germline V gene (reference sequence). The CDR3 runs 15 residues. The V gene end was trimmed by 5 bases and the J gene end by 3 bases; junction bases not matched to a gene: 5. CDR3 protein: CASSPLAGRYNEQFF. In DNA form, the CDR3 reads TGTGCCAGCAGTCCTCTAGCGGGACGCTACAATGAGCAGTTCTTC.

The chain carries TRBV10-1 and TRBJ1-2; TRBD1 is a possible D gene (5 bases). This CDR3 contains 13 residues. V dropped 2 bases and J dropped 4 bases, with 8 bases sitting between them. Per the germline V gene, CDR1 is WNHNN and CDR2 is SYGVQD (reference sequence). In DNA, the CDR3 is TGCGCCAGCAGTGAGGGGACGAGCTATGGCTACACCTTC. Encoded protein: CASSEGTSYGYTF.